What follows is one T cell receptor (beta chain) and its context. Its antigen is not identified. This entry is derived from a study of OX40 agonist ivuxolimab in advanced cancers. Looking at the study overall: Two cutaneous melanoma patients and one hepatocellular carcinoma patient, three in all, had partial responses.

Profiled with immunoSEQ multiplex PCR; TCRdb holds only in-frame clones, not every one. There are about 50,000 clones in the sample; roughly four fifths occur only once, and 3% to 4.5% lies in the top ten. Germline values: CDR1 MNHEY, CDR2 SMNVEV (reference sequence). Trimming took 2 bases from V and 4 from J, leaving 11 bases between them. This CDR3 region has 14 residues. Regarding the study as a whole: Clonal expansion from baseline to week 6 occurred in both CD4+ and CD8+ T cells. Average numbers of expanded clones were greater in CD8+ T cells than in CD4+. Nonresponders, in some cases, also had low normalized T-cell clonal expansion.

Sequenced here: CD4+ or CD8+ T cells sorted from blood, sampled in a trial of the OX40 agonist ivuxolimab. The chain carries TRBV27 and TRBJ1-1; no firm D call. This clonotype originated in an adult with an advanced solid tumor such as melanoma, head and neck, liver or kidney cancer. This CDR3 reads CASSLKVGGTEAFF. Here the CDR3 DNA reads TGTGCCAGCAGTTTAAAGGTAGGAGGCACTGAAGCTTTCTTT.